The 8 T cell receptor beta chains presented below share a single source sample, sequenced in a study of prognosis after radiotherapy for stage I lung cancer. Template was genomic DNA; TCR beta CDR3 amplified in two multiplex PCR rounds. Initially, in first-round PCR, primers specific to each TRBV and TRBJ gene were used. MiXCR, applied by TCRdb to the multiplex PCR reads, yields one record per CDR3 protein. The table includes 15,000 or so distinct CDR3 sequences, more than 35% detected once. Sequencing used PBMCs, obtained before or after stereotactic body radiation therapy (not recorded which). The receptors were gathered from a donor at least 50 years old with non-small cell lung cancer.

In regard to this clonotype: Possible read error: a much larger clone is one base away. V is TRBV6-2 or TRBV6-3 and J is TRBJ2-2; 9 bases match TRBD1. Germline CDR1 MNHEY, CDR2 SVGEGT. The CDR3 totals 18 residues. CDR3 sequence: CASIYSLPGQGGTGELFF. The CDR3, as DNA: TGTGCCAGCATTTACTCCCTCCCGGGACAGGGAGGAACCGGGGAGCTGTTTTTT.

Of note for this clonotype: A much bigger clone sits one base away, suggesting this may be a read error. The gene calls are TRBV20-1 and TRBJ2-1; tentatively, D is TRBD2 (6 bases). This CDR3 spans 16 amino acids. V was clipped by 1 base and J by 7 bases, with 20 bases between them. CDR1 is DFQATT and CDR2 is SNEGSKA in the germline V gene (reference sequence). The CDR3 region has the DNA TGCAGTGCTAGAGCTCCGGCTAGCGAGACAAGGAATGAGCAGTTCTTC. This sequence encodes CSARAPASETRNEQFF.

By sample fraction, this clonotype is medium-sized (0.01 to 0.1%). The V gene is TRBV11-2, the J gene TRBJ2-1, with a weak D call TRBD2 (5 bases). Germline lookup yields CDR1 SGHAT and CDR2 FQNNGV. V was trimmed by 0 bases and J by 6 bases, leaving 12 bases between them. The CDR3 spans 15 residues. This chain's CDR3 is CASSLDPGSSNEQFF. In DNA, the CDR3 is TGTGCCAGCAGCTTAGATCCGGGGAGCAGCAATGAGCAGTTCTTC.

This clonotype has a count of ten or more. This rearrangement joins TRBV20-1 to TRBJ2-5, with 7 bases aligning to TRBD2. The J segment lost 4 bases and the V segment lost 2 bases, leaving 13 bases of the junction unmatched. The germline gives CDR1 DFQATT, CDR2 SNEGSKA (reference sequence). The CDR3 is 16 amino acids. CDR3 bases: TGCAGTGCTAGACCCAAAGCGGGACTCTGGGGAGAGACCCAGTACTTC. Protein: CSARPKAGLWGETQYF.

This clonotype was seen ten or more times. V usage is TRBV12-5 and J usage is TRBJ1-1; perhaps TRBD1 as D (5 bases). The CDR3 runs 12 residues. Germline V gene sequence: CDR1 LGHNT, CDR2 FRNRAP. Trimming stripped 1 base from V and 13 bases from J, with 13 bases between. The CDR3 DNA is TGTGCTAGTGGTTTGGGGCAGGGTATGGTTTTCTTT. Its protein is CASGLGQGMVFF.

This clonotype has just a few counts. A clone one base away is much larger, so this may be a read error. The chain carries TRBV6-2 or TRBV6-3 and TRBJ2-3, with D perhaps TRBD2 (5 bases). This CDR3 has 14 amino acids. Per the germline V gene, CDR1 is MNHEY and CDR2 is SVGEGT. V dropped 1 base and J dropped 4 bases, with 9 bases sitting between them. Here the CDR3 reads CASSYWTYADTQYF. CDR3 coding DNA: TGTGCCAGCAGTTACTGGACTTACGCAGATACGCAGTATTTT.

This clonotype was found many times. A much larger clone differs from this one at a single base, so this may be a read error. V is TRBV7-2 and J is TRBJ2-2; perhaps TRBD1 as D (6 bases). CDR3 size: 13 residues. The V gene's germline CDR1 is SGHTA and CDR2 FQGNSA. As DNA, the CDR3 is TGTGCCAGCAGACTAACAGGGTCGTGGGAGCTGCTTTTT. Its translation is CASRLTGSWELLF.

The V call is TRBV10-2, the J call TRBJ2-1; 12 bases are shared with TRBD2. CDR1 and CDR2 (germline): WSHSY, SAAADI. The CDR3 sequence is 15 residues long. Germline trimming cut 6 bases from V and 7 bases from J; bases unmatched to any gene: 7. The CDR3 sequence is CASSPTSGRLNEQFF. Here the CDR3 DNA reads TGCGCCAGCAGCCCAACTAGCGGGAGGCTGAATGAGCAGTTCTTC.